This is a list of T cell receptor beta chains from one sample in a study of T cell changes during pregnancy in multiple sclerosis. Only in-frame clones appear in the TCRdb table, and some are missing; sequencing was by immunoSEQ multiplex PCR. The sample comprises about 40,000 clones, 94% of which are singletons, and approximately 1.8% rests with the top ten. Source: peripheral blood, taken in the third trimester of pregnancy. These receptors all come from a female donor with multiple sclerosis, enrolled in a pregnancy study. CDR3s include the opening cysteine and the closing phenylalanine or tryptophan. A D gene is named only where the DNA matches it firmly. Some rows mark clone size as missing; the rest say once, few, many or name a class of expanded clone.

V gene	D gene	J gene	clone size	CDR3 DNA	CDR3 protein
TRBV7-2	TRBD2	TRBJ2-3	NA	TGTGCCAGCAGCCCTGGGGGGGGCACAGATACGCAGTATTTT	CASSPGGGTDTQYF
TRBV27	NA	TRBJ1-3	NA	TGTGCCAGCAGCCTGGGGGGGCTCTCTGGAAACACCATATATTTT	CASSLGGLSGNTIYF
TRBV27	NA	TRBJ1-1	once	TGTGCCAGCAGTTTGGATAGGGGGACATTCATGAACACTGAAGCTTTCTTT	CASSLDRGTFMNTEAFF
TRBV5-1	TRBD1	TRBJ1-3	NA	TGCGCCAGCAGCAGATCCGGGACAGGGGGAAACACCATATATTTT	CASSRSGTGGNTIYF
TRBV28	TRBD1	TRBJ2-2	once	TGTGCCAGCAGGTTAACGCAGGGGGCCCGGAACACCGGGGAGCTGTTTTTT	CASRLTQGARNTGELFF
TRBV23-1	TRBD1	TRBJ2-7	NA	TGCGCCAGCAGTCATGGGAAGACAGGGCCCTACGAGCAGTACTTC	CASSHGKTGPYEQYF
TRBV7-2	TRBD2	TRBJ2-5	NA	TGTGCCAGCAGCCAGGGACTACAAGAGACCCAGTACTTC	CASSQGLQETQYF
TRBV29-1	TRBD1	TRBJ1-2	NA	TGCAGCGTCGCCGGGGGACAGGGGAACTATGGCTACACCTTC	CSVAGGQGNYGYTF
TRBV6-5	TRBD1	TRBJ1-5	NA	TGTGCCAGCAGCCGGGCAGGGGGCAACAATCAGCCCCAGCATTTT	CASSRAGGNNQPQHF
TRBV19	TRBD1	TRBJ2-7	NA	TGTGCCAGTAGTATATCGGGACAGGGGACCTACGAGCAGTACTTC	CASSISGQGTYEQYF
TRBV7-2	TRBD2	TRBJ2-1	NA	TGTGCCAGCAGCTTAGCGCCGTCTAGCGGGAGAGGGGAATATGAGCAGTTCTTC	CASSLAPSSGRGEYEQFF
TRBV23-1	NA	TRBJ2-6	NA	TGCGCCAGCAGAATAGCGTCCTCTGGGGCCAACGTCCTGACTTTC	CASRIASSGANVLTF
TRBV21-1	NA	TRBJ1-1	NA	TGTGCCAGCAGCGAAAAGGGAGGGGTGAACACTGAAGCTTTCTTT	CASSEKGGVNTEAFF
TRBV18	TRBD1	TRBJ2-7	NA	TGTGCCAGCTCACCCCTTCCTGGACAGGACGGAGCCTCCTCCTACGAGCAGTACTTC	CASSPLPGQDGASSYEQYF